The 16 T cell receptor beta chains presented below share a single source sample, sequenced in a study of CD8+CD57+ T cells in acquired aplastic anemia. Those patients picked for sequencing had displayed CD8+CD57+ cell expansion on flow cytometry. The use of genomic DNA as template underpinned the TCR beta VDJ and CDR3 profiling. TCRdb re-called the reads with MiXCR, one entry per CDR3 protein. The repertoire has approximately 190,000 distinct CDR3 sequences, around half of them found once; the top ten carry about 9.5%. Sequences were obtained from sorted CD4+, CD8+, or CD8+CD57+ T cells (not recorded which) from PBMCs. Receptor source: a human donor with aplastic anemia.

This clonotype was detected only a few times. The V and J genes are TRBV19 and TRBJ2-5, with TRBD1 identical over 11 bases. Germline CDR1 and CDR2: LNHDA and SQIVND (reference sequence). Trimming at V came to 10 bases and at J to 6 bases, leaving 10 bases not matched to a gene. The CDR3 has 14 amino acids. The CDR3 is CATPTGTGGQTQYF. CDR3 coding DNA: TGTGCCACTCCCACTGGGACAGGGGGTCAGACCCAGTACTTC.

This clonotype has a count of ten or more. The V and J genes are TRBV7-9 and TRBJ2-7; 11 bases fit TRBD1. V was clipped by 5 bases and J by 7 bases; unmatched bases: 7. The CDR3 runs to 14 residues. Germline CDR1 SEHNR, CDR2 FQNEAQ (reference sequence). CDR3 bases: TGTGCCAGCAGCCTGGGACAGGGGGTGGGAGAGCAGTACTTC. Translating it yields CASSLGQGVGEQYF.

This clonotype was seen a few times. J is TRBJ2-7 and V is TRBV20-1; D unresolved. V was pared by 1 base and J by 3 bases, with 7 bases between. The germline gives CDR1 DFQATT, CDR2 SNEGSKA (reference sequence). The CDR3 contains 12 residues. Here the CDR3 reads CSARGPVYEQYF. The CDR3 bases are TGCAGTGCTAGAGGACCAGTCTACGAGCAGTACTTC.

This clonotype has only a few counts. V is TRBV19 and J is TRBJ2-3; 15 bases agree with TRBD2. J was trimmed by 5 bases and V by 3 bases; bases with no gene match: 0. The CDR3 totals 15 residues. From germline, CDR1 is LNHDA and CDR2 SQIVND (reference sequence). As DNA, the CDR3 is TGTGCCAGTAGTATGGGACTAGCGGGAGGAGATACGCAGTATTTT. Translating it yields CASSMGLAGGDTQYF.

The rearrangement links TRBV10-3 to TRBJ2-5; D is perhaps TRBD1 or TRBD2 (5 bases each). The CDR3 spans 14 residues. Trimming took 2 bases from V and 5 from J, leaving 12 bases between them. Germline CDR1 and CDR2: ENHRY and SYGVKD. The CDR3 loop is CAISEDGASETQYF. In nucleotides, the CDR3 is TGTGCCATCAGTGAGGACGGGGCAAGCGAGACCCAGTACTTC.

This clonotype was picked up many times. This rearrangement joins TRBV9 to TRBJ2-1, with D perhaps TRBD2 (6 bases). The CDR3 runs to 16 residues. The germline gives CDR1 SGDLS, CDR2 YYNGEE. Trimming cost V 0 bases and J 3 bases, with 13 bases left between them. This CDR3 is CASSVGGLDFYNEQFF. The DNA of the CDR3 is TGTGCCAGCAGCGTAGGGGGACTCGACTTCTACAATGAGCAGTTCTTC.

This clonotype was counted many times. The chain recombines TRBV28 with TRBJ2-5, with TRBD2 as a possible D gene (5 bases). Trimming took 2 bases from V and 4 from J, leaving 11 bases between them. The V gene's germline CDR1 is MDHEN and CDR2 SYDVKM. The CDR3 consists of 14 residues. CDR3 nucleotide sequence: TGTGCCAGCAGTTTACTAAACGAGGGAGAGACCCAGTACTTC. This gives the protein CASSLLNEGETQYF.

This clonotype has ten or more counts. The rearrangement links TRBV24-1 to TRBJ1-4, with D unresolved. Germline loops: CDR1 KGHDR, CDR2 SFDVKD. V dropped 9 bases and J dropped 6 bases, with 10 bases sitting between them. CDR3 length equals 12 residues. The CDR3 DNA reads as TGTGCCACCTCAGCAGCCGATGAAAAACTGTTTTTT. This gives the protein CATSAADEKLFF.

J is TRBJ2-6 and V is TRBV28; D gene uncertain. Germline CDR1 MDHEN, CDR2 SYDVKM. The V and J ends lost 7 bases and 2 bases respectively, with 6 bases between them. There are 13 residues in the CDR3. The CDR3, as DNA: TGTGCCAGCATTCCAGCTGGGGCCAACGTCCTGACTTTC. Its translation: CASIPAGANVLTF.

This clonotype showed up many times. The chain has TRBV20-1 and TRBJ2-1; maybe TRBD1 (6 bases). Trimming pared 3 bases from V and 8 bases from J, leaving 17 bases between. Germline V gives CDR1 DFQATT, CDR2 SNEGSKA (reference sequence). CDR3 length equals 14 residues. This CDR3 reads CSASDRPSRDEQFF. The DNA for the CDR3 is TGCAGTGCTAGCGACAGGCCCTCTAGGGATGAGCAGTTCTTC.

CDR3 nucleotides: TGTGCCAGCAGTCAACCGTCGGGGGTAGGGCAGTACTTC. Translated, it gives CASSQPSGVGQYF. The rearrangement uses TRBV16 and TRBJ2-7; weak D call: TRBD2 (6 bases). With 6 bases removed from V and 9 bases from J, the gap between germline ends came to 18 bases. CDR1 is KGHSY, CDR2 FQNENV, per germline. The CDR3 sequence is 13 residues long.

The chain employs TRBV10-3 and TRBJ1-2, with 8 bases matching TRBD1. The CDR3 has 15 amino acids. CDR1 and CDR2 from the germline V gene are ENHRY and SYGVKD. V dropped 9 bases and J dropped 4; count of bases not matched to a gene: 13. The DNA of the CDR3 is TGTGCCATTTCAATTCCAGGACAGGGAATCTATGGCTACACCTTC. Translating it yields CAISIPGQGIYGYTF.

The genes are TRBV11-1 and TRBJ2-7; a weak D match, TRBD1 (5 bases). This CDR3 is 16 amino acids long. V lost 5 bases and J lost 3, with 20 bases in between. CDR1 and CDR2 from the germline V gene are SGHAT and FQDESV (reference sequence). In DNA, the CDR3 is TGTGCCAGCAGCCCAATAACGTGGGGCCTAGGCTACGAGCAGTACTTC. This translates into CASSPITWGLGYEQYF. Looking up the rest from reference TRBV11-1 and TRBJ2-7 gives the full variable domain: EAEVAQSPRYKITEKSQAVAFWCDPISGHATLYWYRQILGQGPELLVQFQDESVVDDSQLPKDRFSAERLKGVDSTLKIQPAELGDSAMYLCASSPITWGLGYEQYFGPGTRLTVT.

As for this clonotype: Germline and junction disagree at one end, which may indicate a read error. The chain links TRBV7-9 to TRBJ2-1; D perhaps matches TRBD1 (6 bases). The germline V gene has CDR1 SEHNR and CDR2 FQNEAQ (reference sequence). CDR3 length: 11 amino acids. The chain's CDR3 is CASSLEQGQFF. In DNA form, the CDR3 reads TGCGCCAGCAGCCTGGAACAGGGGCAGTTCTTC.

This chain connects TRBV10-3 to TRBJ1-2; D is unclear. This CDR3 spans 15 amino acids. Germline assignment: CDR1 ENHRY and CDR2 SYGVKD. Between the trimmed V and J ends, which lost 0 bases and 8 bases, there was a span of 16 bases. CDR3 protein: CAISESTYAGSGYTF. CDR3 nucleotides: TGTGCCATCAGTGAGTCGACGTACGCCGGATCGGGCTACACCTTC.

This clonotype was observed a handful of times. It may be a read error: a sequence one base away is much more abundant. This chain uses TRBV7-6 with TRBJ2-7; 8 bases are a match to TRBD2. The CDR3 has 14 amino acids. CDR1 is SGHVS, CDR2 FNYEAQ, per germline. After removal of 5 bases from V and 5 bases from J, the junction contained 8 bases not matched to a gene. CDR3 coding DNA: TGTGCCAGCAGCCACAGCGGGAGCGTCCACGAGCAGTACTTC. This sequence encodes CASSHSGSVHEQYF.